These 28 T cell receptor beta chains share one sample of origin, sequenced in a study of metastatic and nonmetastatic thyroid tumors. Thyroid surgery was preceded by no treatment in any patient. TCRdb re-processed the PCR reads through MiXCR. The repertoire holds some 52,000 clones, with about a sixth as singletons. Sequences were obtained from blood. The receptors here all came from a female donor with papillary thyroid cancer or a benign thyroid nodule (not recorded which). Some clones in this sample may be carry-over from other donors' samples.

The chain uses TRBV24-1 and TRBJ2-2, with 10 bases identical to TRBD2. Germline trimming cut 7 bases from V and 4 bases from J; bases unmatched to any gene: 17. Germline loops: CDR1 KGHDR, CDR2 SFDVKD. The CDR3 spans 19 residues. Written as DNA, the CDR3 is TGTGCCACCAGCGCGGTAGCGGGAGGATGTCATACTCCCACCGGGGAGCTGTTTTTT. Translating gives CATSAVAGGCHTPTGELFF.

This clone has at least ten counts. The chain employs TRBV14 and TRBJ2-2, with 7 bases identical to TRBD1. Trimming at V came to 2 bases and at J to 6 bases, leaving 6 bases not matched to a gene. Germline lookup yields CDR1 SGHDN and CDR2 FVKESK. The CDR3 loop spans 15 amino acids. The CDR3 nucleotides are TGTGCCAGCAGCCAACATACGACAGGGCCCGGGGAGCTGTTTTTT. Translation gives CASSQHTTGPGELFF.

The rearrangement joins TRBV20-1 to TRBJ2-3, with a possible D match to TRBD2 (6 bases). The germline V gene encodes CDR1 DFQATT and CDR2 SNEGSKA (reference sequence). The CDR3 sequence is 13 residues long. V gave up 6 bases and J gave up 1 base, with 11 bases separating them. The CDR3 DNA sequence: TGCAGTGCATCGGGGGTCGGCACAGATACGCAGTATTTT. Translation: CSASGVGTDTQYF.

This clone was counted at least ten times. The V and J genes are TRBV18 and TRBJ2-3; TRBD2 aligns across 9 bases. This CDR3 region has 17 residues. V trimming: 2 bases; J trimming: 5 bases; junction bases outside the gene matches: 11. CDR1 KGHSH and CDR2 LQKENI come from the germline V gene. The CDR3, as DNA: TGTGCCAGCTCACCAGTTTCCCCGCGGGAGGGCAGAGATACGCAGTATTTT. It specifies CASSPVSPREGRDTQYF.

This clone was counted ten times or more. This sequence joins TRBV10-2 and TRBJ1-5; the D gene is possibly TRBD1 (5 bases). In germline, CDR1 is WSHSY, CDR2 SAAADI. Trimming shortened V by 6 bases and J by 0 bases, and 6 bases separated the two germline ends. This CDR3 has 13 amino acids. DNA for the CDR3: TGCGCCAGCAGAGACAGTAGCAATCAGCCCCAGCATTTT. This translates into CASRDSSNQPQHF.

With regard to this clone: The junction shows a germline mismatch at one end, possibly a read error. The chain combines TRBV12-3 or TRBV12-4 with TRBJ1-5; D is unclear. There are 15 residues in the CDR3. The CDR3 region is CASKACGESNQPQHF. In DNA, the CDR3 is TGTGCCAGCAAGGCGTGCGGGGAGAGCAATCAGCCACAGCATTTT.

This clone has ten or more counts. The chain uses TRBV18 and TRBJ2-7, with 7 positions matching TRBD1. V gave up 5 bases and J gave up 3 bases; unmatched junction bases: 1. Germline values: CDR1 KGHSH, CDR2 LQKENI. The CDR3 has 12 residues. CDR3 loop: CASSGTDYEQYF. CDR3 nucleotides: TGTGCCAGCTCAGGGACAGACTACGAGCAGTACTTC.

With respect to this clone: An end of the junction does not agree with germline; a read error may underlie this. The chain's CDR3 is CSASLRVGTESFF. The CDR3 coding sequence is TGCAGTGCTAGTCTAAGGGTAGGCACTGAATCTTTCTTT. This chain links TRBV20-1 with TRBJ1-1; D is unresolved. The CDR3 length is 13 residues. From germline, CDR1 is DFQATT and CDR2 SNEGSKA (reference sequence).

This clone was counted many times. The chain combines TRBV7-2 with TRBJ2-1, with D unclear. The CDR3 runs to 17 residues. V gave up 1 base and J gave up 0 bases, with 13 bases separating them. Germline V gene lookup returns CDR1 SGHTA and CDR2 FQGNSA. CDR3 loop: CASSLGFLGSSYNEQFF. The CDR3 DNA sequence: TGTGCCAGCAGCTTAGGGTTCCTAGGTAGCTCCTACAATGAGCAGTTCTTC.

The chain carries TRBV6-1 and TRBJ2-1; 9 bases match TRBD2. In germline, CDR1 is MNHNS, CDR2 SASEGT. Germline trimming cut 6 bases from V and 8 bases from J; bases unmatched to any gene: 8. This CDR3 region has 14 residues. In nucleotides, the CDR3 is TGTGCCAGCAGGTTGGGGGTAGCGGGAGATGAGCAGTTCTTC. It specifies CASRLGVAGDEQFF.

This clone was detected a few times. The V call is TRBV5-6, the J call TRBJ2-2; TRBD2 might be the D (6 bases). This CDR3 comprises 16 residues. CDR1 is SGHDT and CDR2 is YYEEEE in the germline V gene. The V end lost 0 bases, the J end lost 5 bases, and 14 bases lay between the germline ends. The CDR3 DNA is TGTGCCAGCAGCTTGGGACTAGTGGGGTGGACCGGGGAGCTGTTTTTT. It encodes CASSLGLVGWTGELFF.

This clone was counted at least ten times. The chain carries TRBV11-1 and TRBJ2-1, with TRBD1 matching 7 bases. CDR3 size: 17 residues. The germline V gene encodes CDR1 SGHAT and CDR2 FQDESV (reference sequence). The J segment lost 9 bases and the V segment lost 7 bases, leaving 21 bases of the junction unmatched. Here the CDR3 DNA reads TGTGCCAGCACCACTGGGACAGTGAAAACAATTACATCTGAGCAGTTCTTC. Amino acids: CASTTGTVKTITSEQFF.

The chain is built from TRBV20-1 and TRBJ2-2; D is unresolved. The germline gives CDR1 DFQATT, CDR2 SNEGSKA (reference sequence). V was trimmed by 3 bases and J by 1 base, leaving 12 bases between them. This CDR3 has 15 residues. The CDR3 loop is CSARRNSRNTGELFF. CDR3 DNA sequence: TGCAGTGCTAGGAGGAATAGTAGGAACACCGGGGAGCTGTTTTTT.

This clone was recorded at least ten times. This chain joins TRBV19 and TRBJ2-1, with D unclear. This CDR3 is built from 15 residues. Germline CDR1 LNHDA, CDR2 SQIVND (reference sequence). The V end lost 2 bases, the J end lost 9 bases, and 17 bases lay between the germline ends. The CDR3 sequence is CASSIKRTINGEQFF. CDR3 coding DNA: TGTGCCAGTAGTATAAAGAGAACGATTAACGGTGAGCAGTTCTTC.

This clone appeared a few times. A junction end diverges from the germline sequence, so it may reflect a read error. The V gene is TRBV6-1, the J gene TRBJ2-7, with 9 bases lining up with TRBD2. Germline lookup yields CDR1 MNHNS and CDR2 SASEGT. The CDR3 runs 17 residues. The CDR3 sequence: CARSGPSGTPVRYDQYF. In DNA, the CDR3 is TGTGCCCGATCCGGGCCTAGCGGGACCCCGGTCCGCTACGATCAGTACTTC.

This clone came up many times. Here the CDR3 DNA reads TGTGCCAGCAGCCAAGATCTCGGGGGCGAGCAGTACTTC. Translation: CASSQDLGGEQYF. The chain couples TRBV14 to TRBJ2-7; D is perhaps TRBD2 (6 bases). Trimming shortened V by 0 bases and J by 6 bases, and 9 bases separated the two germline ends. The V gene's germline CDR1 is SGHDN and CDR2 FVKESK. This CDR3 spans 13 amino acids.

This clone was recorded at least ten times. A much larger clonotype is one base distant, so this may be a read error. The chain uses TRBV28 and TRBJ2-7; D not resolved. CDR1 and CDR2 (germline): MDHEN, SYDVKM. The CDR3 spans 11 residues. Written as DNA, the CDR3 is TGTGTATGTGCACAAAACTACGAGCGGTACTTC. It translates to CVCAQNYERYF.

This clone has ten or more counts. V gene TRBV28 combines with J gene TRBJ2-2, with a weak D call TRBD1 (6 bases). CDR1 MDHEN and CDR2 SYDVKM come from the germline V gene. Between the trimmed V and J ends, which lost 8 bases and 8 bases, there was a span of 15 bases. The CDR3 is 13 residues long. CDR3 sequence: CASRRDQGGELFF. The DNA of the CDR3 is TGTGCCAGCCGCCGGGACCAGGGGGGGGAGCTGTTTTTT.

This clone has at least ten counts. DNA of the CDR3: TGTGCCAGCAGCTGGGCTAGCGGGAGGGGCAATGAGCAGTTCTTC. Translated, it gives CASSWASGRGNEQFF. The rearrangement links TRBV7-8 to TRBJ2-1; the match to TRBD2 covers 12 bases. The CDR3 has 15 residues. The germline gives CDR1 SGHVS, CDR2 FQNEAQ. The junction had 4 bases not matched to a gene; V was cut back by 4 bases and J by 6 bases.

This clone showed up just a few times. The V call is TRBV12-3 or TRBV12-4, the J call TRBJ2-5; weak D call: TRBD2 (6 bases). V shed 7 bases and J shed 5 bases, with 17 bases lying between them. CDR3 size: 14 residues. CDR3 nucleotide sequence: TGTGCCAGCACCTCTAGCGTGAGTGTGGAGACCCAGTACTTC. It encodes CASTSSVSVETQYF.

V and J are TRBV5-8 and TRBJ1-4; no firm D call. The CDR3 spans 15 residues. Looked up from germline, CDR1 is SGHTS and CDR2 is YDEGEE. Between the trimmed V and J ends, which lost 1 base and 5 bases, there was a span of 12 bases. CDR3 protein: CASSLQLGPNEKLFF. Written as DNA, the CDR3 is TGTGCCAGCAGCTTGCAACTGGGTCCGAATGAAAAACTGTTTTTT.

As DNA, the CDR3 is TGTGCCAGCAGTCGAGGGACTAGCGGGGTCGGGGAGCTGTTTTTT. This gives the protein CASSRGTSGVGELFF. This chain links TRBV28 with TRBJ2-2, with 13 bases that match TRBD2. The CDR3 runs to 15 residues. Losses at the gene ends were 5 bases for V and 7 bases for J; bases not matched to a gene: 4. Germline V gives CDR1 MDHEN, CDR2 SYDVKM.

This clone was counted many times. The V call is TRBV11-2, the J call TRBJ2-7; the D gene is possibly TRBD1 (5 bases). There are 16 residues in the CDR3. V lost 0 bases and J 4 bases, leaving 16 bases between the germline ends. In germline, CDR1 is SGHAT, CDR2 FQNNGV. CDR3 region: CASSLDGHIPGYEQYF. The CDR3 DNA is TGTGCCAGCAGCTTAGATGGACACATCCCCGGGTACGAGCAGTACTTC.

This clone occurred a few times. A much larger clone lies a single base off, so this may be a read error. J is TRBJ2-1 and V is TRBV10-2, with 10 nucleotides matching TRBD2. This CDR3 region has 16 residues. J lost 5 bases, V lost 5 bases, and 9 bases had no gene match. Germline V gene sequence: CDR1 WSHSY, CDR2 SAAADI. For the CDR3, the DNA is TGCGCCAGCAGTCTCCTAGCGGGAGTCTGGAACAATGAGCAGTTCTTC. Translated, it gives CASSLLAGVWNNEQFF.

Note on this clone: Other DNA sequences in this sample translate to the same CDR3. The chain is built from TRBV11-3 and TRBJ2-7, with 8 bases lining up with TRBD2. CDR3 length: 13 amino acids. Germline V gene lookup returns CDR1 SGHNT and CDR2 YENEEA. Trimming at V came to 5 bases and at J to 7 bases, leaving 7 bases not matched to a gene. CDR3 region: CASSPGLEREQYF. CDR3 sequence (DNA): TGTGCCAGCAGCCCGGGACTAGAAAGAGAGCAGTACTTC.

This clone was detected many times. A read error may account for a junction end that differs from germline. This sequence joins TRBV3-1 and TRBJ2-2, with a possible D match to TRBD2 (5 bases). The CDR3 has 14 residues. The germline V gene encodes CDR1 LGHDT and CDR2 YNNKEL (reference sequence). The CDR3 is CASSITSLAGEPFF. The CDR3 DNA sequence: TGTGCCAGCAGTATAACATCTTTGGCCGGGGAGCCGTTTTTT.

This clone was counted ten times or more. V gene TRBV30 combines with J gene TRBJ2-3, with 8 bases aligning to TRBD2. The V gene's germline CDR1 is GTSNPN and CDR2 SVGIG (reference sequence). The CDR3 loop spans 14 amino acids. After removal of 5 bases from V and 1 base from J, the junction contained 5 bases not matched to a gene. The CDR3 DNA reads as TGTGCCTGGGGGACTAGAGCGGGCACAGATACGCAGTATTTT. Protein: CAWGTRAGTDTQYF.

This clone was counted many times. V and J are TRBV7-6 and TRBJ2-1, with 9 nucleotides matching TRBD2. V lost 3 bases and J lost 7; bases outside the gene matches: 7. Germline-derived CDR1 and CDR2 are SGHVS and FNYEAQ. The CDR3 loop spans 15 amino acids. CDR3 in DNA: TGTGCCAGCAGCTTTAGCGGGAGCCCGGATAATGAGCAGTTCTTC. This translates into CASSFSGSPDNEQFF.